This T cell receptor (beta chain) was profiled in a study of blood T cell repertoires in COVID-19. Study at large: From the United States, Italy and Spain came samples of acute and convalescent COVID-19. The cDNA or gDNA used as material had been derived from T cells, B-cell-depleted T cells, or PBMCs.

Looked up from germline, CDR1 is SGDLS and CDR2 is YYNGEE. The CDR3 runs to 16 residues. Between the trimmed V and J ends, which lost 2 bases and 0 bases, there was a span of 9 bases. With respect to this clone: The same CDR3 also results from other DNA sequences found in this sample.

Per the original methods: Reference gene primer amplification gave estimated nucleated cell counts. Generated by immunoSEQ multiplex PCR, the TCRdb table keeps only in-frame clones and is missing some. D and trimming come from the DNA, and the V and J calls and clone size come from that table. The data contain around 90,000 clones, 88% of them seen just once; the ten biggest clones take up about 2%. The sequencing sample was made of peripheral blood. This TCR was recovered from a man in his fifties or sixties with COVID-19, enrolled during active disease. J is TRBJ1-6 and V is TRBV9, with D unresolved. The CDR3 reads CASSVEGGSYNSPLHF. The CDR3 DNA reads TGTGCCAGCAGCGTGGAGGGTGGCTCCTATAATTCACCCCTCCACTTT. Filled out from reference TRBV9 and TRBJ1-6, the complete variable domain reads DSGVTQTPKHLITATGQRVTLRCSPRSGDLSVYWYQQSLDQGLQFLIQYYNGEERAKGNILERFSAQQFPDLHSELNLSSLELGDSALYFCASSVEGGSYNSPLHFGNGTRLTVT.